Below are 29 T cell receptor beta chains sequenced from a single sample in a study of blood T cell repertoires in COVID-19. The data were produced by immunoSEQ multiplex PCR, yet TCRdb's version contains in-frame clones alone and is incomplete. The top ten clones hold approximately 7.2% of a sample with about 200,000 clones, 65% to 85% of them seen once. Sequencing was performed on peripheral blood. These receptors all stem from a woman aged 80 or over with acute or convalescent COVID-19.

The chain links TRBV18 to TRBJ2-5; 12 positions match TRBD2. After removal of 5 bases from V and 5 bases from J, the junction contained 6 bases not matched to a gene. Germline values: CDR1 KGHSH, CDR2 LQKENI. This CDR3 comprises 15 residues. The DNA for the CDR3 is TGTGCCAGCTCAAGGACTAGCGGGGAACGTGAGACCCAGTACTTC. Protein product: CASSRTSGERETQYF.

The genes are TRBV6-1 and TRBJ2-7; D is perhaps TRBD2 (6 bases). The CDR3 runs 17 residues. Per the germline V gene, CDR1 is MNHNS and CDR2 is SASEGT. Trimming cost V 2 bases and J 2 bases, with 19 bases left between them. The CDR3 nucleotides read TGTGCCAGCAGTGAACCACGGGACTCCTACCCCACCTACGAGCAGTACTTC. It yields the protein CASSEPRDSYPTYEQYF.

The chain uses TRBV29-1 and TRBJ2-7; D might be TRBD2 (6 bases). CDR1 is SQVTM and CDR2 is ANQGSEA in the germline V gene. The ends were cut back, 7 bases at V and 1 base at J, with 17 bases in the middle. This CDR3 spans 14 amino acids. The CDR3 is CSARRRGASYEQYF. The CDR3 DNA sequence: TGCAGCGCCCGTCGGAGGGGCGCTTCCTACGAGCAGTACTTC.

V usage is TRBV3-1 (or the pseudogene TRBV3-2) and J usage is TRBJ1-6; 7 positions agree with TRBD1. Looked up from germline, CDR1 is LGHDT and CDR2 is YNNKEL (reference sequence). The CDR3 contains 15 residues. Trimming took 2 bases from V and 10 from J; bases not matched to a gene: 8. The CDR3 bases are TGTGCCAGCAGCCAAAAAGGGGGCGGCGAGTCACCCCTCCACTTT. It codes for CASSQKGGGESPLHF.

The chain recombines TRBV5-1 with TRBJ1-1, with TRBD1 identical over 8 bases. The CDR3 contains 16 residues. Looked up from germline, CDR1 is SGHRS and CDR2 is YFSETQ. With V trimmed by 0 bases and J by 5 bases, 9 bases remained unmatched. The CDR3 bases are TGCGCCAGCAGCTTGGCCCCTCAGGGGGCTGGTACTGAAGCTTTCTTT. This gives the protein CASSLAPQGAGTEAFF.

CDR3 DNA sequence: TGTGCCATCGGAGGTCAGGGCTACACCTTC. As protein: CAIGGQGYTF. This chain connects TRBV28 to TRBJ1-2; the D is unclear. Germline CDR1 reads MDHEN; CDR2 reads SYDVKM. CDR3 length: 10 amino acids. Trimming took 10 bases from V and 8 from J, leaving 11 bases between them.

This clone was seen just once. The rearrangement uses TRBV3-1 (or the pseudogene TRBV3-2) and TRBJ1-1; D is possibly TRBD1 (6 bases). The germline V gene encodes CDR1 LGHDT and CDR2 YNNKEL (reference sequence). This CDR3 is 14 amino acids long. The V gene lost 2 bases and the J gene lost 7 bases, with 14 bases spanning the gap. CDR3 sequence (DNA): TGTGCCAGCAGCCAATGGGGGCAGGAAAATGAAGCTTTCTTT. Translating gives CASSQWGQENEAFF.

The chain links TRBV6-6 to TRBJ2-1, with 9 bases fitting TRBD1. V was pared by 0 bases and J by 4 bases, with 4 bases of the junction left unmatched. The CDR3 covers 16 residues. Per germline, CDR1 MNHNY and CDR2 SVGAGI (reference sequence). CDR3 bases: TGTGCCAGCAGTTACTCATCCGGGACAGGGTACAATGAGCAGTTCTTC. Translated, it gives CASSYSSGTGYNEQFF.

The count of this clone is one. The chain carries TRBV29-1 and TRBJ2-3, with 12 bases matching TRBD2. J gave up 4 bases and V 7 bases, and 3 bases lay outside the gene matches. This CDR3 comprises 13 residues. Per germline, CDR1 SQVTM and CDR2 ANQGSEA. CDR3 DNA sequence: TGCAGCGGCGGGACTAGCGGGCCAGATACGCAGTATTTT. Residues: CSGGTSGPDTQYF.

The V and J genes are TRBV5-1 and TRBJ1-6; 7 bases map to TRBD1. The CDR3 is 15 residues long. After removal of 2 bases from V and 10 bases from J, the junction contained 9 bases not matched to a gene. Per germline, CDR1 SGHRS and CDR2 YFSETQ. CDR3 protein: CASSFDRVGESPLHF. The CDR3, as DNA: TGCGCCAGCAGCTTCGACAGGGTAGGAGAATCACCCCTCCACTTT.

The rearrangement uses TRBV11-3 and TRBJ2-2, with 10 bases lining up with TRBD2. The V segment lost 0 bases and the J segment 3 bases; nucleotides outside the gene matches: 4. Germline V gives CDR1 SGHNT, CDR2 YENEEA. CDR3 length: 17 amino acids. The CDR3 here is CASSLDLLAGYTGELFF. Here the CDR3 DNA reads TGTGCCAGCAGCTTAGATCTACTAGCGGGGTACACCGGGGAGCTGTTTTTT.

V and J are TRBV30 and TRBJ2-7; D possibly corresponds to TRBD2 (5 bases). Trimming shortened V by 0 bases and J by 10 bases, and 16 bases separated the two germline ends. CDR3 length: 13 amino acids. Germline lookup yields CDR1 GTSNPN and CDR2 SVGIG (reference sequence). Here the CDR3 reads CAWSVGAETFQYF. For the CDR3, the DNA is TGTGCCTGGAGTGTCGGAGCGGAGACTTTTCAGTACTTC.

A word on this clone: The sample carries other DNA sequences with the same CDR3. This chain joins TRBV19 and TRBJ1-2; TRBD1 matches at 7 bases. CDR1 and CDR2 from the germline V gene are LNHDA and SQIVND (reference sequence). V lost 5 bases, J lost 5 bases, and 5 bases stayed unmatched. The CDR3 runs 13 residues. The CDR3 reads CASSYRDSYGYTF. CDR3 DNA: TGTGCCAGTAGTTACCGGGACAGTTATGGCTACACCTTC.

The genes are TRBV6-5 and TRBJ1-2; unclear D gene. This CDR3 has 15 amino acids. V lost 6 bases and J lost 6, with 20 bases in between. Looked up from germline, CDR1 is MNHEY and CDR2 is SVGAGI. The CDR3 nucleotides are TGTGCCAGCAGGAAAGGAGGGATTGACGAAAATGGCTACACCTTC. It translates to CASRKGGIDENGYTF.

The chain has TRBV19 and TRBJ1-1; weak D call: TRBD1 (6 bases). CDR3 length equals 14 residues. The ends were cut back, 6 bases at V and 0 bases at J, with 11 bases in the middle. Per the germline V gene, CDR1 is LNHDA and CDR2 is SQIVND (reference sequence). Here the CDR3 DNA reads TGTGCCAGTAGACCGGGACATCTGAACACTGAAGCTTTCTTT. As protein: CASRPGHLNTEAFF.

The chain couples TRBV6-5 to TRBJ1-1; 7 bases line up with TRBD1. The CDR3 has 13 amino acids. Germline assignment: CDR1 MNHEY and CDR2 SVGAGI. With 5 bases clipped from V and 5 bases from J, the junction kept 5 bases outside the gene matches. The CDR3 coding sequence is TGTGCCAGCAGTACGCCGACAGGGACTGAAGCTTTCTTT. The encoded protein is CASSTPTGTEAFF.

This clone was picked up one time. This CDR3 is CASSGSGRGETQYF. The CDR3 nucleotides are TGCGCCAGCAGTGGAAGCGGGAGAGGGGAGACCCAGTACTTC. The chain links TRBV5-1 to TRBJ2-5, with 8 bases lining up with TRBD2. V lost 5 bases and J lost 5; bases outside the gene matches: 8. This CDR3 comprises 14 residues. Germline values: CDR1 SGHRS, CDR2 YFSETQ. Drawing the rest from reference TRBV5-1 and TRBJ2-5, the complete variable domain is KAGVTQTPRYLIKTRGQQVTLSCSPISGHRSVSWYQQTPGQGLQFLFEYFSETQRNKGNFPGRFSGRQFSNSRSEMNVSTLELGDSALYLCASSGSGRGETQYFGPGTRLLVL.

The chain is built from TRBV18 and TRBJ1-1, with 8 nucleotides matching TRBD1. The V gene's germline CDR1 is KGHSH and CDR2 LQKENI. Trimming at V came to 4 bases and at J to 5 bases, leaving 3 bases not matched to a gene. CDR3 length: 13 amino acids. The CDR3 DNA sequence: TGTGCCAGCTCACAGGGACAGGAGACTGAAGCTTTCTTT. Encoded protein: CASSQGQETEAFF.

J is TRBJ2-3 and V is TRBV7-2; tentative D call: TRBD1 (6 bases). Trimming shortened V by 5 bases and J by 2 bases, and 11 bases separated the two germline ends. The CDR3 consists of 14 residues. Germline loops: CDR1 SGHTA, CDR2 FQGNSA. As DNA, the CDR3 is TGTGCCAGCAGCCAGGGACACTCCACAGATACGCAGTATTTT. The encoded protein is CASSQGHSTDTQYF.

This clone was detected only a few times. The chain carries TRBV3-1 (or the pseudogene TRBV3-2) and TRBJ1-6, with D tentatively TRBD1 (5 bases). The CDR3 spans 15 residues. Trimming pared 2 bases from V and 5 bases from J, leaving 10 bases between. Germline V lookup: CDR1 LGHDT, CDR2 YNNKEL (reference sequence). CDR3 nucleotides: TGTGCCAGCAGCCAATTGGACATAGATAATTCACCCCTCCACTTT. It is translated as CASSQLDIDNSPLHF.

J is TRBJ2-4 and V is TRBV5-1, with 7 bases matching TRBD1. The CDR3 length is 14 residues. J was trimmed by 6 bases and V by 3 bases; bases with no gene match: 6. Germline-derived CDR1 and CDR2 are SGHRS and YFSETQ. CDR3 nucleotide sequence: TGCGCCAGCAGCTACACAGGGGAAGGAAACATTCAGTACTTC. Translation: CASSYTGEGNIQYF.

This clone was observed once. V gene TRBV5-8 combines with J gene TRBJ2-5; possibly TRBD2 for D (6 bases). CDR1 and CDR2 (germline): SGHTS, YDEGEE. The CDR3 consists of 14 residues. V was clipped by 4 bases and J by 4 bases, with 14 bases between them. Here the CDR3 reads CASSPRGSVETQYF. The CDR3, as DNA: TGTGCCAGCAGCCCCCGGGGGTCGGTAGAGACCCAGTACTTC.

The chain recombines TRBV6-5 with TRBJ1-2; 7 bases are shared with TRBD1. J was trimmed by 10 bases and V by 7 bases; bases with no gene match: 12. The CDR3 consists of 13 residues. The V gene's germline CDR1 is MNHEY and CDR2 SVGAGI. The CDR3, as DNA: TGTGCCAGCACCCCTTTTGGGACAGCATACTACACCTTC. The encoded protein is CASTPFGTAYYTF.

The rearrangement joins TRBV12-5 to TRBJ1-2, with TRBD1 identical over 7 bases. The CDR3 is 14 residues long. The trim removed 6 bases at V and 4 bases at J, leaving 8 bases unmatched. The germline V gene has CDR1 LGHNT and CDR2 FRNRAP. The CDR3 nucleotides read TGTGCTAGTGGGACGTCGGACAGGAGCTATGGCTACACCTTC. This sequence encodes CASGTSDRSYGYTF.

The chain joins TRBV10-2 to TRBJ1-6, with 11 bases lining up with TRBD1. Germline V gene sequence: CDR1 WSHSY, CDR2 SAAADI. V dropped 2 bases and J dropped 10; count of bases not matched to a gene: 4. The CDR3 covers 15 residues. The CDR3 sequence: CASSEGQGASSPLHF. The CDR3 DNA sequence: TGCGCCAGCAGTGAGGGACAGGGGGCGTCCTCACCCCTCCACTTT.

The chain couples TRBV6-5 to TRBJ2-3; D unresolved. Per germline, CDR1 MNHEY and CDR2 SVGAGI. The CDR3 loop spans 14 amino acids. Trimming left V 0 bases short and J 0 bases short, with 4 bases between. Here the CDR3 reads CASSYSTSTDTQYF. DNA of the CDR3: TGTGCCAGCAGTTACTCGACTAGCACAGATACGCAGTATTTT.

This clone turned up a few times. The rearrangement links TRBV9 to TRBJ1-3; a possible D gene is TRBD1 (5 bases). This CDR3 has 17 residues. Trimming stripped 3 bases from V and 2 bases from J, with 18 bases between. Germline lookup yields CDR1 SGDLS and CDR2 YYNGEE. The CDR3 loop reads CASSERRGDPPGNTIYF. In nucleotides, the CDR3 is TGTGCCAGCAGCGAGAGAAGGGGTGACCCCCCTGGAAACACCATATATTTT.

The sample holds a few counts of this clone. The rearrangement links TRBV5-1 to TRBJ1-2, with D unresolved. V was pared by 0 bases and J by 8 bases, with 14 bases between. This CDR3 region has 14 residues. Germline V gene lookup returns CDR1 SGHRS and CDR2 YFSETQ. The CDR3 region is CASSLDLVSRGYTF. The CDR3 DNA follows: TGCGCCAGCAGCTTGGACCTGGTTTCGCGGGGCTACACCTTC.

This clone was seen just once. The chain combines TRBV7-8 with TRBJ2-1, with 13 nucleotides matching TRBD2. Per the germline V gene, CDR1 is SGHVS and CDR2 is FQNEAQ. V was clipped by 1 base and J by 9 bases; unmatched bases: 3. This CDR3 is 15 amino acids long. The CDR3 nucleotides read TGTGCCAGCAGCTTAGAACTAGCGGGAGGGGGTGAGCAGTTCTTC. Translated: CASSLELAGGGEQFF.